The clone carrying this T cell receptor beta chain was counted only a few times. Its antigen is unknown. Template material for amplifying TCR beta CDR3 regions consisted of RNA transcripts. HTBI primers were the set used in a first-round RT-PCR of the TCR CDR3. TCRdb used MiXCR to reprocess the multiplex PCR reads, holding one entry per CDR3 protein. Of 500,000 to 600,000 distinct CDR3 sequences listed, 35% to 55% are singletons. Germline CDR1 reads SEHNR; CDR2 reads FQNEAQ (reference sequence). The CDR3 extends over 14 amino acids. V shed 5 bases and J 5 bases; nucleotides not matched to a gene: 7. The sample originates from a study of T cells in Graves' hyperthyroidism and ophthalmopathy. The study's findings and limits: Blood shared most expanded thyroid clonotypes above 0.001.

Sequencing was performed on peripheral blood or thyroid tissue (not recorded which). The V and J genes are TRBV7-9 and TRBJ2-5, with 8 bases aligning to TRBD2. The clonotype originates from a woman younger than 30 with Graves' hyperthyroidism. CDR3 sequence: CASSPGGRGETQYF. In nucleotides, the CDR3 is TGTGCCAGCAGCCCGGGGGGGCGCGGTGAGACCCAGTACTTC.